The 15 T cell receptor beta chains presented below share a single source sample, sequenced in a study of T cells in Graves' hyperthyroidism and ophthalmopathy (dated by TCRdb to about 2019). Library prep was done by multiplex PCR. These reads were obtained on an Illumina HiSeq 2000. The TCR beta CDR3 regions were amplified from RNA transcripts. The first round of RT-PCR for the TCR CDR3 was performed with the HTBI primer set and the Qiagen OneStep RT-PCR kit. The public reads were reanalyzed by TCRdb: fastp trimming at Q25, MiXCR alignment, in-frame beta chains only. For every CDR3 protein sequence, its rows merge into one entry that carries the most common genes and DNA. This sample has fewer than 500,000 distinct CDR3 sequences in its table, and roughly 13% of those were observed once. The ten largest clones add up to around 21% of the sample. Sequenced: blood. The receptors here all came from a man aged 30-40 years with Graves' hyperthyroidism that later progressed to Graves' ophthalmopathy.

CDR3 sequence: CATSREKGSQPQHF. CDR3 nucleotides: TGTGCCACCAGCAGAGAGAAGGGTAGCCAGCCCCAGCATTTT. This chain connects TRBV15 to TRBJ1-5; D is unresolved. Germline V gene sequence: CDR1 LNHNV, CDR2 YYDKDF (reference sequence). The V end was cut by 0 bases, the J end by 7 bases, with 10 bases between. CDR3 length equals 14 residues. Supplemented by reference TRBV15 and TRBJ1-5, the full variable domain reads DAMVIQNPRYQVTQFGKPVTLSCSQTLNHNVMYWYQQKSSQAPKLLFHYYDKDFNNEADTPDNFQSRRPNTSFCFLDIRSPGLGDTAMYLCATSREKGSQPQHFGDGTRLSIL.

This chain connects TRBV20-1 to TRBJ2-1; 10 bases align to TRBD1. The assigned J gene may be wrong: the sequence end matches TRBJ2-7 better. Germline-derived CDR1 and CDR2 are DFQATT and SNEGSKA (reference sequence). CDR3 length: 16 amino acids. The CDR3 DNA follows: TGCAGCGTTGAAGACAGGGGGCCATACCCCTACAATGAGCAGTACTTC. Its translation: CSVEDRGPYPYNEQYF.

There are a few counts of this clonotype. A single base separates this from a much larger clone, so it may be a read error. The chain links TRBV12-3 or TRBV12-4 to TRBJ1-1, with TRBD1 matching 7 bases. This CDR3 contains 15 residues. The V and J ends lost 3 bases and 1 base, in that order; junction bases with no gene match: 5. CDR3 sequence: CASSFTRTGNTEAFF. CDR3 DNA: TGTGCCAGCAGTTTTACCCGGACAGGGAACACTGAAGCTTTCTTT.

Many counts were recorded for this clonotype. V gene TRBV5-1 combines with J gene TRBJ1-1; possibly TRBD1 for D (5 bases). The CDR3 extends over 14 amino acids. V gave up 7 bases and J gave up 4 bases, with 17 bases separating them. Germline assignment: CDR1 SGHRS and CDR2 YFSETQ. The CDR3 bases are TGCGCCAGCGTTCAAATGGGGGGTGGCACTGAAGCTTTCTTT. This translates into CASVQMGGGTEAFF.

This chain connects TRBV28 to TRBJ1-2; 9 bases are a match to TRBD1. Germline values: CDR1 MDHEN, CDR2 SYDVKM. The length of the CDR3 is 14 residues. J was trimmed by 8 bases and V by 5 bases; bases with no gene match: 9. The CDR3: CASSLGQGRRGYTF. The CDR3 region has the DNA TGTGCCAGCAGTCTCGGACAGGGGCGGAGGGGCTACACCTTC.

This clonotype was recorded a few times. This chain uses TRBV19 with TRBJ1-2; no reliable D call. The CDR3 length is 14 residues. Trimming removed 10 bases from V and 3 bases from J, with 18 bases in between. CDR1 and CDR2 from the germline V gene are LNHDA and SQIVND (reference sequence). DNA of the CDR3: TGTGCCAACTTCCCCTCGCACCCCCACTATGGCTACACCTTC. This sequence encodes CANFPSHPHYGYTF.

This clonotype was seen at least ten times. The chain recombines TRBV5-1 with TRBJ1-1, with D perhaps TRBD1 (5 bases). The CDR3 runs 14 residues. The germline V and J ends were trimmed by 3 bases and 1 base, with 10 bases remaining between them. Germline V gene data show CDR1 as SGHRS and CDR2 as YFSETQ. The CDR3, as DNA: TGCGCCAGCAGCTCCGGGACGCGGAACACTGAAGCTTTCTTT. Protein product: CASSSGTRNTEAFF.

The chain employs TRBV28 and TRBJ2-1, with TRBD2 as a possible D gene (5 bases). CDR1 and CDR2 (germline): MDHEN, SYDVKM. The CDR3 is 14 amino acids. The germline V and J ends were trimmed by 6 bases and 7 bases, with 16 bases remaining between them. CDR3 nucleotide sequence: TGTGCCAGCAGCCGAACGGGGAGTGGGAATGAGCAGTTCTTC. As protein: CASSRTGSGNEQFF.

This clonotype came up many times. The J gene is TRBJ1-2, the V gene TRBV2, with D perhaps matching TRBD1 (5 bases). Germline V gene lookup returns CDR1 SNHLY and CDR2 FYNNEI. V was shortened by 6 bases and J by 8 bases, with 13 bases between the two germline ends. The CDR3 covers 12 residues. The CDR3 spells CASSEGRSGYTF. The CDR3, as DNA: TGTGCCAGCAGCGAGGGACGGTCGGGCTACACCTTC.

There are many counts of this clonotype. The CDR3 region has the DNA TGTGCCAGCAGTTTGAAGGGGGTACTAAACTATGGCTACACCTTC. It translates to CASSLKGVLNYGYTF. V usage is TRBV6-9 and J usage is TRBJ1-2; D may be TRBD1 (6 bases). Germline V gives CDR1 MNHGY, CDR2 SVAAGI. Trimming left V 4 bases short and J 2 bases short, with 14 bases between. CDR3 size: 15 residues.

This clonotype was detected ten times or more. The chain links TRBV7-9 to TRBJ2-1; D might be TRBD1 (6 bases). CDR3 size: 12 residues. In germline, CDR1 is SEHNR, CDR2 FQNEAQ (reference sequence). V was trimmed by 4 bases and J by 13 bases, leaving 14 bases between them. The CDR3 spells CASSSGAYPQFF. The CDR3 DNA is TGTGCCAGCAGCTCAGGGGCCTATCCTCAGTTCTTC.

The table lists this clonotype with a few counts. CDR3: CASSQARRQPNTEAFF. As DNA, the CDR3 is TGTGCCAGCAGCCAAGCCCGCCGACAGCCGAACACTGAAGCTTTCTTT. The chain carries TRBV3-1 and TRBJ1-1; TRBD1 is a possible D gene (5 bases). This CDR3 contains 16 residues. V was cut by 1 base and J by 1 base, with 13 bases left in between. Germline-derived CDR1 and CDR2 are LGHDT and YNNKEL (reference sequence).

This clonotype was counted many times. The chain employs TRBV12-3 or TRBV12-4 and TRBJ2-7; 8 bases map to TRBD1. The V gene end was trimmed by 5 bases and the J gene end by 7 bases; junction bases not matched to a gene: 10. The CDR3 runs 14 residues. The CDR3 DNA follows: TGTGCCAGCAGTCCGGGGCAGGGGGCGCGGGAGCAGTACTTC. It encodes CASSPGQGAREQYF.

This clonotype appeared many times. This chain links TRBV2 with TRBJ1-4, with TRBD1 matching over 8 bases. The CDR3 extends over 16 amino acids. Germline-derived CDR1 and CDR2 are SNHLY and FYNNEI. Losses at the gene ends were 3 bases for V and 4 bases for J; bases not matched to a gene: 7. The CDR3, as DNA: TGTGCCAGCAGTGAGGCCCTGACAGGGGATAATGAAAAACTGTTTTTT. Translated, it gives CASSEALTGDNEKLFF.

In this sample, this clonotype turned up many times. Relative to the germline gene, one junction end is altered; a read error may explain this. The rearrangement uses TRBV6-1 and TRBJ2-5, with D perhaps being TRBD1 or TRBD2 (5 bases each). From germline, CDR1 is MNHNS and CDR2 SASEGT. The CDR3 length is 13 residues. Here the CDR3 reads CASTGTYQEAQYF. Here the CDR3 DNA reads TGTGCCAGCACAGGGACCTACCAAGAGGCCCAGTACTTC.